The 8 T cell receptor beta chains listed next were all sequenced from one sample in a study of cytomegalovirus exposure and HLA in healthy donors. 13 Jbeta primers and 60 Vbeta primers were used for the PCR. Here immunoSEQ multiplex PCR was the method, and the copy in TCRdb shows in-frame clones only, minus some. The sample carries about 65,000 clones, over 50% recorded once. Material: PBMCs. These receptor sequences come from a man aged 25-45 years in good health and CMV-seronegative.

V is TRBV6-5 and J is TRBJ1-1, with unresolved D. Germline CDR1 reads MNHEY; CDR2 reads SVGAGI. Trimming removed 0 bases from V and 1 base from J, with 6 bases in between. The CDR3 contains 14 residues. The CDR3 region has the DNA TGTGCCAGCAGTTACTCAGGCGGGAACACTGAAGCTTTCTTT. It specifies CASSYSGGNTEAFF.

This clone was recorded only once. The chain couples TRBV11-3 to TRBJ2-3, with D possibly being TRBD1 (6 bases). V gave up 5 bases and J gave up 2 bases, with 14 bases separating them. CDR3 length equals 15 residues. Germline V gives CDR1 SGHNT, CDR2 YENEEA. In nucleotides, the CDR3 is TGTGCCAGCAGCCAGCAAGGGGGATTCACAGATACGCAGTATTTT. Translation: CASSQQGGFTDTQYF.

The chain joins TRBV30 to TRBJ2-5; 10 nucleotides line up with TRBD1. This CDR3 contains 13 residues. From germline, CDR1 is GTSNPN and CDR2 SVGIG (reference sequence). Trimming took 8 bases from V and 5 from J; bases not matched to a gene: 8. The CDR3 spells CAADRGLSETQYF. CDR3 nucleotides: TGTGCCGCGGACAGGGGGTTGTCGGAGACCCAGTACTTC.

This clone was found once. The rearrangement uses TRBV27 and TRBJ1-5; D is undetermined. CDR1 is MNHEY and CDR2 is SMNVEV in the germline V gene (reference sequence). The length of the CDR3 is 14 residues. Trimming stripped 10 bases from V and 6 bases from J, with 19 bases between. CDR3 DNA: TGTGCCAACGAACCTCAGGAGGGAGGTCAGCCCCAGCATTTT. Protein sequence: CANEPQEGGQPQHF.

This clone was counted a few times. The rearrangement links TRBV21-1 to TRBJ1-2; TRBD1 reflects the table's D call only, with no check against the DNA. TRBV21-1 is recorded as a pseudogene. The CDR3 totals 17 residues. CDR3 in amino acids: CASSVLDRGSLNYGYTF. CDR3 bases: TGTGCCAGCAGCGTTCTGGACAGGGGTTCCCTCAACTATGGCTACACCTTC.

This clone came up a few times. The J gene is TRBJ2-5, the V gene TRBV4-2, with a possible D match to TRBD2 (7 bases). The length of the CDR3 is 15 residues. Germline CDR1 and CDR2: LGHNA and YNFKEQ. With 1 base removed from V and 5 bases from J, the gap between germline ends came to 14 bases. The CDR3 loop is CASSQGGGLAETQYF. In DNA form, the CDR3 reads TGTGCCAGCAGCCAAGGGGGGGGCCTAGCTGAGACCCAGTACTTC.

The V and J genes are TRBV2 and TRBJ2-3, with unresolved D. The V gene lost 6 bases and the J gene lost 2 bases, with 18 bases spanning the gap. The CDR3 covers 16 residues. Germline CDR1 is SNHLY and CDR2 is FYNNEI. Here the CDR3 DNA reads TGTGCCAGCAGCCCCCTGGGCACCCCAGACACAGATACGCAGTATTTT. Protein product: CASSPLGTPDTDTQYF.

CDR3 nucleotide sequence: TGTGCCAGCACTTCCGGAGGGACGGGGAGAGAGACCCAGTACTTC. This codes for CASTSGGTGRETQYF. J is TRBJ2-5 and V is TRBV2, with a weak D call TRBD2 (6 bases). This CDR3 comprises 15 residues. V lost 7 bases and J lost 4, with 19 bases in between. Germline V gene data show CDR1 as SNHLY and CDR2 as FYNNEI.